These T cell receptor beta chains were read from a single sample in a study of T cell changes during pregnancy in multiple sclerosis. Some clones are missing from TCRdb's copy, which holds only in-frame ones; the method was immunoSEQ multiplex PCR. The data contain around 70,000 clones, roughly 92% of them singletons. This specimen consisted of peripheral blood, obtained after pregnancy. The source is a female donor in good health, enrolled as a control in a pregnancy study. Both conserved end residues are part of each CDR3. Each record gives: clone size, J gene, V gene, D gene, CDR3 protein, CDR3 DNA. The D gene is left open where the match is weak. Part of the rows lack a size; the others show once, few, many or a class for expanded clones.

once | TRBJ2-1 | TRBV5-4 | TRBD2 | CASSAGTSGAYNEQFF | TGTGCCAGCAGCGCGGGGACTAGCGGCGCCTACAATGAGCAGTTCTTC
once | TRBJ1-5 | TRBV27 | TRBD1 | CASRHGQGSGQPQHF | TGTGCCAGCAGGCACGGACAGGGGTCAGGGCAGCCCCAGCATTTT
NA | TRBJ2-1 | TRBV5-1 | TRBD1 | CASSVDRGGNEQFF | TGCGCCAGCAGCGTAGACAGGGGAGGCAATGAGCAGTTCTTC
once | TRBJ2-1 | TRBV2 | TRBD2 | CATTSGNEQFF | TGTGCCACCACTAGCGGTAATGAGCAGTTCTTC
NA | TRBJ1-4 | TRBV28 | NA | CASSLQVTGLFF | TGTGCCAGCAGTTTGCAAGTGACGGGACTGTTTTTT
NA | TRBJ2-1 | TRBV2 | NA | CASRAPRTGYNEQFF | TGTGCCAGCAGGGCTCCCCGGACTGGCTACAATGAGCAGTTCTTC
NA | TRBJ2-3 | TRBV19 | NA | CASSTRDRGTDTQYF | TGTGCCAGTAGTACGCGGGATCGGGGCACAGATACGCAGTATTTT
NA | TRBJ1-2 | TRBV18 | NA | CASSLQANYGYTF | TGTGCCAGCTCCCTGCAGGCTAACTATGGCTACACCTTC
NA | TRBJ2-1 | TRBV5-1 | NA | CARPQWDGGSYNEQFF | TGCGCCAGACCCCAATGGGACGGGGGCTCCTACAATGAGCAGTTCTTC
NA | TRBJ2-7 | TRBV18 | NA | CASSPQAGTILYEQYF | TGTGCCAGCTCACCCCAGGCGGGAACGATTCTATACGAGCAGTACTTC
NA | TRBJ2-7 | TRBV6-5 | TRBD1 | CASSYSSGGDEQYF | TGTGCCAGCAGTTACTCTTCAGGGGGCGACGAGCAGTACTTC
NA | TRBJ2-3 | TRBV27 | NA | CASDPLRVDPGTDTQYF | TGTGCCAGCGACCCCCTACGCGTTGACCCAGGGACAGATACGCAGTATTTT
NA | TRBJ2-1 | TRBV6-1 | NA | CASTGEPSSYNEQFF | TGTGCCAGCACGGGGGAACCCAGCTCCTACAATGAGCAGTTCTTC
NA | TRBJ2-5 | TRBV9 | TRBD2 | CASSPEGGGAIWETQYF | TGTGCCAGCAGCCCCGAGGGCGGGGGGGCCATATGGGAGACCCAGTACTTC
NA | TRBJ1-1 | TRBV5-5 | NA | CASSYYREGGTEAFF | TGTGCCAGCAGCTACTACAGGGAAGGGGGCACTGAAGCTTTCTTT
NA | TRBJ2-7 | TRBV28 | TRBD2 | CASSFDARATGGFYEQYF | TGTGCCAGCAGTTTCGACGCCAGAGCGACGGGGGGGTTCTACGAGCAGTACTTC
NA | TRBJ2-1 | TRBV28 | TRBD2 | CASRPPQRGVYNEQFF | TGTGCCAGCCGCCCTCCCCAGCGGGGGGTCTACAATGAGCAGTTCTTC
NA | TRBJ2-2 | TRBV19 | TRBD1 | CASRVGTVSTGELFF | TGTGCCAGTCGGGTCGGGACAGTTTCCACCGGGGAGCTGTTTTTT
NA | TRBJ2-5 | TRBV7-4 | TRBD1 | CASKGQGQETQYF | TGTGCCAGTAAGGGACAGGGGCAAGAGACCCAGTACTTC
NA | TRBJ2-7 | TRBV5-5 | TRBD1 | CASSLGQGIDEQYF | TGTGCCAGCAGCCTGGGACAGGGTATCGACGAGCAGTACTTC
NA | TRBJ1-1 | TRBV4-2 | NA | CASTGGANTEAFF | TGTGCCAGCACCGGTGGGGCAAACACTGAAGCTTTCTTT
NA | TRBJ2-4 | TRBV7-9 | TRBD1 | CASSWDRKGNIQYF | TGTGCCAGCAGTTGGGACAGGAAGGGAAACATTCAGTACTTC
NA | TRBJ1-1 | TRBV18 | NA | CASSPQRNTEAFF | TGTGCCAGCTCACCGCAGCGGAACACTGAAGCTTTCTTT
few | TRBJ1-2 | TRBV28 | NA | CASSFLGPNYGYTF | TGTGCCAGCAGTTTTCTGGGGCCCAACTATGGCTACACCTTC
NA | TRBJ1-3 | TRBV18 | TRBD1 | CASSPYTGASGNTIYF | TGTGCCAGCTCACCTTACACAGGGGCCTCTGGAAACACCATATATTTT
NA | TRBJ2-7 | TRBV6-5 | TRBD2 | CASSSLLAGGPDEQYF | TGTGCCAGCAGTTCCCTACTAGCGGGAGGGCCCGACGAGCAGTACTTC
NA | TRBJ2-4 | TRBV19 | TRBD1 | CASTPGRGPYIQYF | TGTGCCAGTACTCCAGGCAGGGGGCCTTACATTCAGTACTTC
NA | TRBJ2-1 | TRBV5-5 | TRBD2 | CASSPGLAQYNEQFF | TGTGCCAGCAGCCCGGGACTAGCCCAATACAATGAGCAGTTCTTC
NA | TRBJ1-4 | TRBV10-2 | NA | CASSEGASVNEKLFF | TGCGCCAGCAGTGAGGGGGCCTCAGTTAATGAAAAACTGTTTTTT
once | TRBJ1-2 | TRBV4-1 | TRBD1 | CASSQVRLPGQGMYGYTF | TGCGCCAGCAGCCAAGTTAGATTACCGGGACAGGGGATGTATGGCTACACCTTC
once | TRBJ2-1 | TRBV5-1 | NA | CASSLEGTGNNDEQFF | TGCGCCAGCAGCTTGGAGGGCACCGGGAATAACGATGAGCAGTTCTTC
NA | TRBJ2-1 | TRBV5-6 | TRBD1 | CASRGQDFNEQFF | TGTGCCAGCAGGGGACAGGATTTTAATGAGCAGTTCTTC
NA | TRBJ1-6 | TRBV9 | TRBD1 | CASSSQGANSPLHF | TGTGCCAGCAGCTCCCAGGGGGCTAATTCACCCCTCCACTTT
NA | TRBJ2-5 | TRBV19 | NA | CASRHQQGLGETQYF | TGTGCCAGTAGACACCAACAGGGTTTGGGAGAGACCCAGTACTTC
NA | TRBJ2-2 | TRBV28 | NA | CASSSRTATNTGELFF | TGTGCCAGCAGCTCACGGACAGCTACGAACACCGGGGAGCTGTTTTTT
few | TRBJ2-7 | TRBV4-2 | TRBD2 | CASSQGQLADNYEQYF | TGTGCCAGCAGCCAAGGTCAACTAGCGGATAATTACGAGCAGTACTTC
NA | TRBJ1-1 | TRBV7-2 | NA | CASSLVHRVNTEAFF | TGTGCCAGCAGCTTAGTACACAGGGTGAACACTGAAGCTTTCTTT
NA | TRBJ2-4 | TRBV28 | NA | CASSFPGSNIQYF | TGTGCCAGCAGTTTCCCAGGGTCGAACATTCAGTACTTC
NA | TRBJ2-7 | TRBV27 | NA | CASSPRRGVHEQYF | TGTGCCAGCAGTCCCCGGAGGGGTGTCCACGAGCAGTACTTC
NA | TRBJ2-1 | TRBV28 | TRBD1 | CASSPTGVSYNEQFF | TGTGCCAGCAGTCCGACAGGGGTTTCCTACAATGAGCAGTTCTTC
NA | TRBJ1-2 | TRBV28 | NA | CASSLTGGSAYGYTF | TGTGCCAGCAGTTTAACGGGGGGCTCCGCTTATGGCTACACCTTC
NA | TRBJ1-5 | TRBV19 | TRBD1 | CASSIGLGGYQPQHF | TGTGCCAGTAGTATAGGTTTAGGGGGCTATCAGCCCCAGCATTTT
NA | TRBJ2-3 | TRBV2 | NA | CASRSVRGTDTQYF | TGTGCCAGCAGGTCGGTCCGGGGCACAGATACGCAGTATTTT
NA | TRBJ2-5 | TRBV7-2 | TRBD2 | CASSRTSRISETQYF | TGTGCCAGCAGCCGGACTAGCCGAATAAGCGAGACCCAGTACTTC
NA | TRBJ2-7 | TRBV28 | TRBD1 | CASSFRDRDYEQYF | TGTGCCAGCAGTTTTCGGGACAGGGATTACGAGCAGTACTTC
NA | TRBJ1-5 | TRBV30 | NA | CAWSVWRGRSDQPQHF | TGTGCCTGGAGTGTTTGGAGGGGACGCAGCGATCAGCCCCAGCATTTT
NA | TRBJ2-1 | TRBV19 | TRBD1 | CASSRRQGTYNEQFF | TGTGCCAGTAGTAGACGACAGGGAACCTACAATGAGCAGTTCTTC
NA | TRBJ2-3 | TRBV2 | NA | CASSVVSSTDTQYF | TGTGCCAGCAGTGTGGTTAGTAGCACAGATACGCAGTATTTT
NA | TRBJ2-5 | TRBV2 | NA | CASSVSETQYF | TGTGCCAGCAGTGTTTCGGAGACCCAGTACTTC
NA | TRBJ1-2 | TRBV28 | NA | CASSPTLGRYGYTF | TGTGCCAGCAGTCCGACACTCGGGAGGTATGGCTACACCTTC
NA | TRBJ2-1 | TRBV7-6 | TRBD2 | CASSWTSGGGEQFF | TGTGCCAGCAGCTGGACTAGCGGGGGAGGTGAGCAGTTCTTC
once | TRBJ2-7 | TRBV28 | TRBD2 | CASSLFLGTTSYSYEQYF | TGTGCCAGCAGTTTATTTTTGGGGACTACATCCTACTCCTACGAGCAGTACTTC
NA | TRBJ2-1 | TRBV6-6 | TRBD2 | CASSPAGGHIADEQFF | TGTGCCAGCAGCCCAGCGGGGGGGCATATTGCAGATGAGCAGTTCTTC
NA | TRBJ2-3 | TRBV19 | NA | CASSRDKGTDTQYF | TGTGCCAGTAGCCGGGACAAAGGCACAGATACGCAGTATTTT
NA | TRBJ1-1 | TRBV14 | NA | CASSRAANTEAFF | TGTGCCAGCAGCCGGGCAGCGAACACTGAAGCTTTCTTT
NA | TRBJ1-1 | TRBV4-2 | NA | CASSPQALNTEAFF | TGTGCCAGCAGCCCGCAGGCGCTGAACACTGAAGCTTTCTTT